One and the same sample provided the 29 T cell receptor beta chains below, sequenced in a study of a mutant IDH1 vaccine in newly diagnosed glioma (dated by TCRdb to the early 2020s). Preparation of the library involved the immunoSEQ multiplex PCR assay. Sourced from immuneACCESS, this table was stored by TCRdb with only in-frame sequences that have V and J called. A share of the clones is absent; for the studies checked, an unresolved V gene accounts for under half, and the remainder has no known explanation. For this sample there are roughly 68,000 clones; 79% appear just once. Jointly, the top ten make up around 8.8% of the sample. Reading the label with the study, this specimen's time point is: baseline, week 1 (first vaccination visit). Explained via the paper, the treatment or condition label denotes: pre-vaccination baseline after standard-of-care therapy. Material: PBMCs, obtained from a glioma patient treated with radiotherapy, temozolomide or both. The receptors here all came from a man aged 50 to 60 with glioma.

The J gene is TRBJ1-6, the V gene TRBV5-4; D remains unclear. Germline assignment: CDR1 SGHNT and CDR2 YYREEE (reference sequence). Trimming took 4 bases from V and 10 from J, leaving 18 bases between them. This CDR3 comprises 15 residues. The CDR3 coding sequence is TGTGCCAGCAGCCAGAACAGTCAAGTCTACTCACCCCTCCACTTT. It is translated as CASSQNSQVYSPLHF.

The CDR3 reads CSVEEAGRGETQYF. In DNA, the CDR3 is TGCAGCGTTGAAGAAGCAGGGCGGGGAGAGACCCAGTACTTC. The V gene is TRBV29-1, the J gene TRBJ2-5; a weak D match, TRBD2 (6 bases). The V gene lost 0 bases and the J gene lost 4 bases, with 12 bases spanning the gap. The germline V gene encodes CDR1 SQVTM and CDR2 ANQGSEA. The CDR3 is 14 amino acids.

V gene TRBV5-6 combines with J gene TRBJ2-1; D is unclear. Germline CDR1 SGHDT, CDR2 YYEEEE. CDR3 length equals 12 residues. Trimming removed 2 bases at V and 4 bases at J, with 4 bases between. In DNA, the CDR3 is TGTGCCAGCAGCTTACTATACAATGAGCAGTTCTTC. Encoded protein: CASSLLYNEQFF.

The rearrangement uses TRBV6-1 and TRBJ2-6; no firm D call. The CDR3 covers 16 residues. The germline V gene has CDR1 MNHNS and CDR2 SASEGT. Trimming took 3 bases from V and 0 from J, leaving 9 bases between them. CDR3 amino acids: CASSDSRASGANVLTF. The CDR3 DNA is TGTGCCAGCAGTGACAGTCGGGCCTCTGGGGCCAACGTCCTGACTTTC.

The chain combines TRBV14 with TRBJ1-2; a weak D match, TRBD1 (5 bases). Trimming cost V 1 base and J 7 bases, with 13 bases left between them. The CDR3 is 14 amino acids. CDR1 is SGHDN, CDR2 FVKESK, per germline. CDR3 sequence: CASSQVTGRGGYTF. The CDR3 coding sequence is TGTGCCAGCAGCCAAGTAACAGGCCGCGGTGGCTACACCTTC.

V gene TRBV5-6 combines with J gene TRBJ1-2, with 7 bases that match TRBD1. Germline V gives CDR1 SGHDT, CDR2 YYEEEE. The CDR3 totals 14 residues. V trimming: 2 bases; J trimming: 2 bases; junction bases outside the gene matches: 3. The CDR3 region is CASSFGQANYGYTF. The CDR3 nucleotides read TGTGCCAGCAGCTTCGGACAGGCCAACTATGGCTACACCTTC.

The chain combines TRBV10-1 with TRBJ2-2; D might be TRBD2 (5 bases). The CDR3 totals 13 residues. Per the germline V gene, CDR1 is WNHNN and CDR2 is SYGVQD (reference sequence). V lost 6 bases and J lost 1, with 6 bases in between. CDR3 loop: CASSGVNTGELFF. Written as DNA, the CDR3 is TGCGCCAGCAGCGGGGTGAACACCGGGGAGCTGTTTTTT.

The CDR3 sequence: CASSAQQQNIQYF. CDR3 DNA sequence: TGTGCCAGCAGTGCCCAGCAACAAAACATTCAGTACTTC. The chain links TRBV27 to TRBJ2-4, with D unclear. Germline lookup yields CDR1 MNHEY and CDR2 SMNVEV (reference sequence). This CDR3 spans 13 amino acids. V lost 5 bases, J lost 5 bases, and 10 bases lay in between.

In this sample, this clone turned up once. The CDR3 protein is CASSLGGPTHLATNEKLFF. The CDR3 DNA reads TGTGCCAGCAGCCTGGGTGGACCAACGCACCTTGCAACTAATGAAAAACTGTTTTTT. V and J are TRBV5-4 and TRBJ1-4; no reliable D call. V was pared by 4 bases and J by 0 bases, with 22 bases between. Germline CDR1 is SGHNT and CDR2 is YYREEE (reference sequence). CDR3 size: 19 residues.

V is TRBV6-1 and J is TRBJ1-4, with D unclear. Deletions cut 1 base from V and 0 bases from J, with 9 bases between. The CDR3 is 16 amino acids. Germline V gene lookup returns CDR1 MNHNS and CDR2 SASEGT. CDR3 amino acids: CASSEVLGATNEKLFF. The CDR3 DNA reads TGTGCCAGCAGTGAAGTTCTTGGGGCAACTAATGAAAAACTGTTTTTT.

The V and J genes are TRBV5-4 and TRBJ1-1, with unresolved D. Trimming left V 0 bases short and J 4 bases short, with 13 bases between. In germline, CDR1 is SGHNT, CDR2 YYREEE (reference sequence). The CDR3 covers 15 residues. CDR3: CASSLGHRAGTEAFF. As DNA, the CDR3 is TGTGCCAGCAGCTTGGGCCATCGAGCAGGCACTGAAGCTTTCTTT. The variable domain in full, completed from reference TRBV5-4 and TRBJ1-1, reads ETGVTQSPTHLIKTRGQQVTLRCSSQSGHNTVSWYQQALGQGPQFIFQYYREEENGRGNFPPRFSGLQFPNYSSELNVNALELDDSALYLCASSLGHRAGTEAFFGQGTRLTVV.

The chain recombines TRBV5-6 with TRBJ2-5; D unclear. In germline, CDR1 is SGHDT, CDR2 YYEEEE. The V gene lost 2 bases and the J gene lost 0 bases, with 8 bases spanning the gap. This CDR3 has 14 residues. CDR3 residues: CASSLTPYQETQYF. In nucleotides, the CDR3 is TGTGCCAGCAGCTTAACGCCGTACCAAGAGACCCAGTACTTC.

The CDR3 loop is CSASRGGTYEQYF. DNA for the CDR3: TGCAGCGCTTCAAGGGGCGGTACCTACGAGCAGTACTTC. The rearrangement joins TRBV29-1 to TRBJ2-7; possible D gene TRBD1, 5 bases. This CDR3 has 13 amino acids. In germline, CDR1 is SQVTM, CDR2 ANQGSEA. Trimming shortened V by 7 bases and J by 2 bases, and 15 bases separated the two germline ends.

With regard to this clone: Other DNA sequences from this sample encode an identical CDR3 as well. The CDR3 coding sequence is TGTGCCAGCAGTGAACTGGAAAACACTGAAGCTTTCTTT. Amino acids: CASSELENTEAFF. The chain carries TRBV2 and TRBJ1-1; D is unresolved. Trimming cost V 2 bases and J 2 bases, with 6 bases left between them. Germline loops: CDR1 SNHLY, CDR2 FYNNEI. There are 13 residues in the CDR3.

Only one count was recorded for this clone. The chain's CDR3 is CATRTGQSPHQPQHF. The CDR3 DNA sequence: TGTGCCACCCGGACCGGACAAAGTCCGCATCAGCCCCAGCATTTT. V usage is TRBV9 and J usage is TRBJ1-5, with D tentatively TRBD1 (5 bases). This CDR3 has 15 amino acids. The germline V and J ends were trimmed by 9 bases and 5 bases, with 21 bases remaining between them. Germline V CDR1 and CDR2: SGDLS, YYNGEE. Drawing the rest from reference TRBV9 and TRBJ1-5, the complete variable domain is DSGVTQTPKHLITATGQRVTLRCSPRSGDLSVYWYQQSLDQGLQFLIQYYNGEERAKGNILERFSAQQFPDLHSELNLSSLELGDSALYFCATRTGQSPHQPQHFGDGTRLSIL.

This chain uses TRBV2 with TRBJ1-5, with TRBD1 identical over 8 bases. Unmatched junction bases numbered 1, after V lost 5 bases and J lost 1 base. The V gene's germline CDR1 is SNHLY and CDR2 FYNNEI. This CDR3 contains 14 residues. The CDR3 sequence: CASSQGASNQPQHF. The CDR3 DNA reads TGTGCCAGCAGTCAGGGGGCGAGCAATCAGCCCCAGCATTTT.

The chain employs TRBV5-6 and TRBJ1-5, with D hard to call. CDR3 length: 16 amino acids. V shed 4 bases and J shed 0 bases, with 14 bases lying between them. Germline V gives CDR1 SGHDT, CDR2 YYEEEE. The CDR3 region has the DNA TGTGCCAGCAGCCTTGGGAGTGGGCATAGCAATCAGCCCCAGCATTTT. This translates into CASSLGSGHSNQPQHF.

J is TRBJ2-2 and V is TRBV29-1, with 8 bases fitting TRBD1. Unmatched junction bases numbered 11, after V lost 2 bases and J lost 0 bases. The germline CDR1 and CDR2 sequences are SQVTM and ANQGSEA. There are 18 residues in the CDR3. The CDR3 DNA is TGCAGCGTTGAAAAAGGGGACAGGAAGCGGACGAACACCGGGGAGCTGTTTTTT. Translation gives CSVEKGDRKRTNTGELFF.

The chain joins TRBV2 to TRBJ2-2; D perhaps matches TRBD1 (6 bases). The V gene's germline CDR1 is SNHLY and CDR2 FYNNEI. The CDR3 length is 14 residues. V was cut by 6 bases and J by 6 bases, with 14 bases left in between. The chain's CDR3 is CASRDDRKAGELFF. CDR3 DNA sequence: TGTGCCAGCAGGGACGACAGGAAGGCCGGGGAGCTGTTTTTT.

This clone appeared a few times. The chain combines TRBV30 with TRBJ2-1, with D hard to call. The germline V gene has CDR1 GTSNPN and CDR2 SVGIG (reference sequence). Trimming removed 1 base from V and 3 bases from J, with 10 bases in between. This CDR3 is built from 14 residues. The CDR3 loop is CAWSASTLYNEQFF. CDR3 coding DNA: TGTGCCTGGAGTGCTAGTACCCTCTACAATGAGCAGTTCTTC.

The CDR3 bases are TGTGCCAGCAGTGACCGGACCGGGGGCTACACCTTC. Protein sequence: CASSDRTGGYTF. The chain links TRBV6-1 to TRBJ1-2, with no clear D. V was pared by 3 bases and J by 8 bases, with 10 bases between. CDR3 length: 12 amino acids. Per the germline V gene, CDR1 is MNHNS and CDR2 is SASEGT.

The chain has TRBV7-9 and TRBJ2-1; 8 bases are a match to TRBD1. The V segment lost 4 bases and the J segment 6 bases; nucleotides outside the gene matches: 5. The CDR3 contains 14 residues. Germline CDR1 SEHNR, CDR2 FQNEAQ (reference sequence). In DNA form, the CDR3 reads TGTGCCAGCAGCTCAGACAGGGGCTCCAATGAGCAGTTCTTC. This sequence encodes CASSSDRGSNEQFF.

The rearrangement links TRBV5-4 to TRBJ1-3, with D perhaps TRBD1 (6 bases). This CDR3 spans 13 amino acids. CDR1 is SGHNT, CDR2 YYREEE, per germline (reference sequence). V dropped 7 bases and J dropped 0 bases, with 8 bases sitting between them. CDR3 amino acids: CASRQDSGNTIYF. DNA for the CDR3: TGTGCCAGCCGACAGGACTCTGGAAACACCATATATTTT.

V is TRBV27 and J is TRBJ2-7; D unclear. Germline V gene lookup returns CDR1 MNHEY and CDR2 SMNVEV (reference sequence). This CDR3 comprises 12 residues. V gave up 6 bases and J gave up 7 bases, with 13 bases separating them. CDR3 nucleotide sequence: TGTGCCAGCAGAAACCTCGGTTTAGAGCAGTACTTC. Translation: CASRNLGLEQYF.

V and J are TRBV25-1 and TRBJ2-5; 9 nucleotides match TRBD2. This CDR3 is built from 17 residues. Losses at the gene ends were 1 base for V and 4 bases for J; bases not matched to a gene: 10. Germline loops: CDR1 MGHDK, CDR2 SYGVNS. The CDR3 here is CASSEFGGGASGETQYF. The DNA for the CDR3 is TGTGCCAGCAGTGAATTTGGCGGGGGGGCCTCGGGAGAGACCCAGTACTTC.

This sequence joins TRBV14 and TRBJ2-1, with 7 bases that match TRBD1. V shed 6 bases, J shed 7 bases, and the junction held 9 bases outside the gene matches. The CDR3 length is 14 residues. The germline V gene has CDR1 SGHDN and CDR2 FVKESK. The CDR3 sequence: CASSRLGGGNEQFF. The CDR3, as DNA: TGTGCCAGCAGTCGTTTAGGGGGCGGGAATGAGCAGTTCTTC.

The chain joins TRBV21-1 to TRBJ2-7; the D call TRBD2 from the table was never checked on the DNA. TRBV21-1 is given as a pseudogene. This CDR3 is built from 15 residues. CDR3 nucleotide sequence: TGTGCCAGCAGGTGGACTAGCGGGGAAAACTACGAGCAGTACTTC. Translation gives CASRWTSGENYEQYF.

The rearrangement joins TRBV19 to TRBJ2-1, with 9 bases lining up with TRBD1. Germline V gene sequence: CDR1 LNHDA, CDR2 SQIVND (reference sequence). V dropped 4 bases and J dropped 6; count of bases not matched to a gene: 4. The CDR3 sequence is 14 residues long. The CDR3 DNA reads TGTGCCAGTAGTAAGGGACAGGGTTTCAATGAGCAGTTCTTC. It translates to CASSKGQGFNEQFF.

CDR3: CASSLPLGTGELFF. The DNA of the CDR3 is TGTGCCAGCAGCCTACCCCTTGGCACCGGGGAGCTGTTTTTT. The genes are TRBV7-9 and TRBJ2-2; no firm D call. V was trimmed by 5 bases and J by 4 bases, leaving 11 bases between them. Germline CDR1 is SEHNR and CDR2 is FQNEAQ (reference sequence). There are 14 residues in the CDR3.